The rows below give T cell receptor beta chains drawn from one sample of a study of vaccination and CD4 T cells after COVID-19. Their antigen targets remain unknown. MiXCR, run by TCRdb on the PCR reads, gives a single entry per CDR3 protein. The sample lists approximately 11,000 distinct CDR3 sequences; 28% were seen once. Specimen: CD4+ T cells from blood, cultured in vitro. All receptors derive from a human donor in good health. Each CDR3 is given with its conserved first and last residue. Fields, in order: D gene, V gene, clone size, J gene, CDR3 DNA, CDR3 protein. A D gene is named only where the DNA matches it firmly. Size is stated for part of the rows, as once, few or many counts, or as a class when the clone is expanded.

TRBD1	TRBV7-6	few	TRBJ2-7	TGTGCCAGCAGCTTAGGGGGAAAGGGGGCATCTGACGAGCAGTACTTC	CASSLGGKGASDEQYF
NA	TRBV5-4	NA	TRBJ2-3	TGTGCCAGCAGCATTGACAGGTCGGGGACAGATACGCAGTATTTT	CASSIDRSGTDTQYF
TRBD2	TRBV25-1	NA	TRBJ2-3	TGTGCCAGCAGTCTCCCGCACGGAGGGACTAGCGGGAGAACAGATACGCAGTATTTT	CASSLPHGGTSGRTDTQYF
TRBD2	TRBV4-2	NA	TRBJ2-1	TGTGCCAGCAGCCGTAAACTAGCGGACAATGAGCAGTTCTTC	CASSRKLADNEQFF
NA	TRBV27	NA	TRBJ2-6	TGTGCCAGCAGTTTCCCCAGCGATTCTGGGGCCAACGTCCTGACTTTC	CASSFPSDSGANVLTF
TRBD1	TRBV4-1	NA	TRBJ1-2	TGCGCCAGCAGCCAAGGACAGGGGGCCATTAACTATGGCTACACCTTC	CASSQGQGAINYGYTF
NA	TRBV28	NA	TRBJ2-1	TGTGCCAGCAGTAGGAGTCGGAATGAGCAGTCCTTC	CASSRSRNEQSF
NA	TRBV5-6	NA	TRBJ1-6	TGTGCCAGCAGCGCGACAGTTTGGAATTCACCCCTCCACTTT	CASSATVWNSPLHF
NA	TRBV29-1	NA	TRBJ2-5	TGCAGCGTTGAAGAGGACGGGGAAGAGACCCAGTACTTC	CSVEEDGEETQYF
NA	TRBV6-1	NA	TRBJ1-2	TGTGCCAGCAGTGACCTTTATGGCTGCACCTTC	CASSDLYGCTF
NA	TRBV20-1	NA	TRBJ1-2	TGCAGTGCTTTGGCTAATAACTATGGCTACACCTTC	CSALANNYGYTF
NA	TRBV7-9	few	TRBJ2-2	TGTGCCAGCAGCTCGGGGCCGGCGGCGAACACCGGGGAGCTGTTTTTT	CASSSGPAANTGELFF
NA	TRBV6-5	once	TRBJ2-7	TGTGCCAGCAGTTACTCGAAACCGGGTTACGAGCAGTACTTC	CASSYSKPGYEQYF
TRBD1	TRBV4-1	few	TRBJ1-5	TGCGCCAGCAGCCAAGATGACAGGGGGCTAAATCAGCCCCAGCATTTT	CASSQDDRGLNQPQHF
NA	TRBV27	few	TRBJ2-3	TGTGCCAGCAGTCCGCTACATCCGAGAGCAGATACGCAGTATTTT	CASSPLHPRADTQYF
NA	TRBV19	NA	TRBJ1-1	TGTGCCAGTAGTCCCCTTAGGGGGTCGGGCACTGAAGCTTTCTTT	CASSPLRGSGTEAFF
NA	TRBV9	NA	TRBJ2-5	TGTGCCAGCAGCCCTCCTGTGGCGGGACTTCAAGAGACCCAGTACTTC	CASSPPVAGLQETQYF
TRBD1	TRBV6-1	NA	TRBJ1-2	TGTGCCAGCACTCTCGGACAGGTCACTAACTATGGCTACACCTTC	CASTLGQVTNYGYTF
TRBD2	TRBV20-1	few	TRBJ2-3	TGCAGTGCTAGTTTACTAGCGGGAGGAATGGATACGCAGTATTTT	CSASLLAGGMDTQYF
TRBD1	TRBV10-3	few	TRBJ1-2	TGTGCCATCAGTCCGGGACAGAACTATGGCTACACCTTC	CAISPGQNYGYTF
NA	TRBV24-1	few	TRBJ1-1	TGTGCCACCAGTGATGGATGGGGTTCGAACACTGAAGCTTTCTTT	CATSDGWGSNTEAFF
NA	TRBV10-2	NA	TRBJ1-1	TGCGCCAGCAGTGAGTCGGGCCCCGGGCGGGGGCACACTGAAGCTTTCTTT	CASSESGPGRGHTEAFF
TRBD2	TRBV6-5	NA	TRBJ2-7	TGTGCCAGCAGTTACAGGGTAGCGGGAGCAGCCTACGAGCAGTACTTC	CASSYRVAGAAYEQYF